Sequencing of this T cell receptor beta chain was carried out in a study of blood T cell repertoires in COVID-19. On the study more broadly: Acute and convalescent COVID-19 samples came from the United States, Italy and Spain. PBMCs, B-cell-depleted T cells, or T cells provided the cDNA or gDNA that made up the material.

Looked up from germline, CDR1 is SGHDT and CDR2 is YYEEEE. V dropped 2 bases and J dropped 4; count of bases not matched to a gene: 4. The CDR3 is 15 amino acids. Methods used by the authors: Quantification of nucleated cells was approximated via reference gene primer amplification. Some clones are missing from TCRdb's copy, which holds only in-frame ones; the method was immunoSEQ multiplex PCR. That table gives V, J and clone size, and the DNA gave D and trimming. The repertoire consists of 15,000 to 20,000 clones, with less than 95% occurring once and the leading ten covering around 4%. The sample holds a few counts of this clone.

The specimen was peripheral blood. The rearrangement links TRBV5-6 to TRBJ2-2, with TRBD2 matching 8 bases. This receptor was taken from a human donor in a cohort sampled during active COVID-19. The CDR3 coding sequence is TGTGCCAGCAGCTTTCTAGCGGGTAGCACCGGGGAGCTGTTTTTT. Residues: CASSFLAGSTGELFF.